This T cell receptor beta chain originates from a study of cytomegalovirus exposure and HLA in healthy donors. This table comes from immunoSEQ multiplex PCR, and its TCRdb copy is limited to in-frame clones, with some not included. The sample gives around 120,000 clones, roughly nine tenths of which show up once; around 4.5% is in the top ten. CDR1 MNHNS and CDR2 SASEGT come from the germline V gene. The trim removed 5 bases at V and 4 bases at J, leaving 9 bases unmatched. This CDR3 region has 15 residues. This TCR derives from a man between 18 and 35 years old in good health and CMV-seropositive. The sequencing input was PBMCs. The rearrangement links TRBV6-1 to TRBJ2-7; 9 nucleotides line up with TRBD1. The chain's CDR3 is CASSPVTGGNYEQYF. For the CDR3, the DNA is TGTGCCAGCAGTCCCGTCACAGGGGGCAATTACGAGCAGTACTTC.